The clone carrying this TCR beta chain was seen once. In the authors' methods: Reference gene primer amplification gave estimated nucleated cell counts. Only in-frame clones appear in the TCRdb table, and some are missing; sequencing was by immunoSEQ multiplex PCR. That table gives V, J and clone size, and the DNA gave D and trimming. The sample records fewer than 55,000 clones, around four fifths being singletons. CDR3 length equals 17 residues. The V gene end was trimmed by 1 base and the J gene end by 8 bases; junction bases not matched to a gene: 12. The germline V gene has CDR1 GTSNPN and CDR2 SVGIG (reference sequence). The data are from a study of blood T cell repertoires in COVID-19. Study background: Specimens from acute and convalescent COVID-19 originated in the United States, Italy and Spain. In each case, the material was cDNA or gDNA derived from T cells, B-cell-depleted T cells, or PBMCs.

The chain combines TRBV30 with TRBJ2-1, with TRBD2 matching over 12 bases. Specimen: peripheral blood. This sequence originates from a woman aged 60 to 75 with acute or convalescent COVID-19. CDR3 in amino acids: CAWSGLASGRGEDEQFF. Written as DNA, the CDR3 is TGTGCCTGGAGTGGACTGGCTAGCGGGAGGGGGGAGGATGAGCAGTTCTTC.